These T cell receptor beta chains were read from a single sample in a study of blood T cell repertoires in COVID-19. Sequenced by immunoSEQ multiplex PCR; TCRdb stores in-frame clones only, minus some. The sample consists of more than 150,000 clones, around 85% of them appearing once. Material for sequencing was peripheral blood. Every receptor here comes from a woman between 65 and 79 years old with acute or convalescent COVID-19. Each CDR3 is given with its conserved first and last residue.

cdr3_aa: CASSLGWQAGELFF
j_call: TRBJ2-2
v_call: TRBV7-2

cdr3_aa: CAWSPWDSSSYNSPLHF
j_call: TRBJ1-6
v_call: TRBV30

cdr3_aa: CASRTGSSYEQYF
j_call: TRBJ2-7
v_call: TRBV6-5

cdr3_aa: CASSSRPRETQYF
j_call: TRBJ2-5
v_call: TRBV27

cdr3_aa: CASSLETGLGYGYTF
j_call: TRBJ1-2
v_call: TRBV7-9

cdr3_aa: CASSVERGHTDTQYF
j_call: TRBJ2-3
v_call: TRBV5-1

cdr3_aa: CASSLTHGTGGNEQYF
j_call: TRBJ2-7
v_call: TRBV5-1

cdr3_aa: CASSMGGRREAFF
j_call: TRBJ1-1
v_call: TRBV19

cdr3_aa: CASSLVYGQGARDTEAFF
j_call: TRBJ1-1
v_call: TRBV5-6

cdr3_aa: CAIKEQVPGELFF
j_call: TRBJ2-2
v_call: TRBV10-3

cdr3_aa: CASSLEAGYYEQYF
j_call: TRBJ2-7
v_call: TRBV7-2

cdr3_aa: CATSRDRGAGTSYEQYF
j_call: TRBJ2-7
v_call: TRBV15

cdr3_aa: CASSQSDRFQETQYF
j_call: TRBJ2-5
v_call: TRBV3-1/TRBV3-2

cdr3_aa: CASSFALEVRGTGELFF
j_call: TRBJ2-2
v_call: TRBV28

cdr3_aa: CASSGTGYSPLHF
j_call: TRBJ1-6
v_call: TRBV19

cdr3_aa: CASSSLFYEQYF
j_call: TRBJ2-7
v_call: TRBV5-5

cdr3_aa: CASSEGGQYYGYTF
j_call: TRBJ1-2
v_call: TRBV6-1

cdr3_aa: CASSPRLVGQETQYF
j_call: TRBJ2-5
v_call: TRBV28

cdr3_aa: CASSPPGQQSNEQFF
j_call: TRBJ2-1
v_call: TRBV7-2

cdr3_aa: CASSFGTGGTGELFF
j_call: TRBJ2-2
v_call: TRBV7-3

cdr3_aa: CASSQDRATYNEQFF
j_call: TRBJ2-1
v_call: TRBV14

cdr3_aa: CASSLWDRGDQPQHF
j_call: TRBJ1-5
v_call: TRBV5-6

cdr3_aa: CAISRDFSYEQYF
j_call: TRBJ2-7
v_call: TRBV10-3

cdr3_aa: CASRSRTGGNSPLHF
j_call: TRBJ1-6
v_call: TRBV7-2

cdr3_aa: CASSFGPGTGKETQYF
j_call: TRBJ2-5
v_call: TRBV9

cdr3_aa: CASTAGLAGDIHEQFF
j_call: TRBJ2-1
v_call: TRBV9

cdr3_aa: CASSRQGGSNQPQHF
j_call: TRBJ1-5
v_call: TRBV19

cdr3_aa: CASSLGTGVNTGELFF
j_call: TRBJ2-2
v_call: TRBV18

cdr3_aa: CASSPNRGETQYF
j_call: TRBJ2-5
v_call: TRBV19

cdr3_aa: CASSDSAGGKETQYF
j_call: TRBJ2-5
v_call: TRBV10-1

cdr3_aa: CASSQDSGDLGYTF
j_call: TRBJ1-2
v_call: TRBV3-1/TRBV3-2

cdr3_aa: CASSPGQGGYGYTF
j_call: TRBJ1-2
v_call: TRBV18

cdr3_aa: CAWASEGHYNSPLHF
j_call: TRBJ1-6
v_call: TRBV30

cdr3_aa: CASEMGRQETQYF
j_call: TRBJ2-5
v_call: TRBV18

cdr3_aa: CASTSGATNEKLFF
j_call: TRBJ1-4
v_call: TRBV18

cdr3_aa: CASSYSTGGEETQYF
j_call: TRBJ2-5
v_call: TRBV6-2/TRBV6-3

cdr3_aa: CASSSHRVDVAFF
j_call: TRBJ1-1
v_call: TRBV27

cdr3_aa: CASSLSGWDEKLFF
j_call: TRBJ1-4
v_call: TRBV28

cdr3_aa: CASSQDWGQPVYGYTF
j_call: TRBJ1-2
v_call: TRBV4-2

cdr3_aa: CASSPDRGSEFF
j_call: TRBJ2-1
v_call: TRBV5-1

cdr3_aa: CSASPSGELDEQFF
j_call: TRBJ2-1
v_call: TRBV20-1

cdr3_aa: CATSREQGYGYTF
j_call: TRBJ1-2
v_call: TRBV15

cdr3_aa: CASSEGGSSYNSPLHF
j_call: TRBJ1-6
v_call: TRBV2

cdr3_aa: CASSNPQGYEQFF
j_call: TRBJ2-1
v_call: TRBV19

cdr3_aa: CASSQGDTGGYGYTF
j_call: TRBJ1-2
v_call: TRBV4-3